This is a list of T cell receptor beta chains from one sample in a study of blood T cells in healthy people across ages. TCRdb ran MiXCR on the 5' RACE reads and lists one entry per CDR3 protein. The sample records fewer than 2,000,000 distinct CDR3 sequences, roughly 32% being singletons. The sequenced sample was blood. The receptors were sampled from a woman in her 30s in good health. CDR3s include the opening cysteine and the closing phenylalanine or tryptophan. A D gene is named only where the DNA matches it firmly. A row's size may be missing; if present it is once, few, many or a size class.

abundance	v_gene	j_gene	d_gene	CDR3aa	CDR3nt
-	TRBV4-1	TRBJ2-1	TRBD2	CASSQIDLGLAGSNEQFF	TGCGCCAGCAGCCAAATCGACTTGGGACTAGCGGGGTCCAATGAGCAGTTCTTC
-	TRBV20-1	TRBJ1-6	-	CSARDPGRTNSPLHF	TGCAGTGCTAGAGATCCGGGACGGACGAATTCACCCCTCCACTTT
-	TRBV6-1	TRBJ1-2	-	CASSGTYTNYGYTF	TGTGCCAGCAGTGGGACTTATACTAACTATGGCTACACCTTC
-	TRBV15	TRBJ1-5	TRBD1	CATSPGTGIYSDQPQHF	TGTGCCACCAGCCCCGGGACAGGGATCTATAGCGATCAGCCCCAGCATTTT
-	TRBV20-1	TRBJ1-1	TRBD1	CSARAFRSGQENTEAFF	TGCAGTGCTAGAGCCTTTCGGAGCGGACAGGAGAACACTGAAGCTTTCTTT
-	TRBV9	TRBJ2-1	-	CACSHDPSSDNEQFF	TGTGCCTGCAGCCACGACCCGAGCTCCGACAATGAGCAGTTCTTC
-	TRBV6-5	TRBJ2-7	TRBD2	CASSPTLLAGDHEQYF	TGTGCCAGCAGCCCAACTTTACTAGCGGGGGACCACGAGCAGTACTTC
-	TRBV10-3	TRBJ2-3	TRBD1	CAVTGGPTDTQYF	TGTGCCGTCACAGGGGGACCGACAGATACGCAGTATTTT
-	TRBV7-2	TRBJ1-1	-	CASSPYRVDTEAFF	TGTGCCAGCAGCCCCTACCGCGTGGACACTGAAGCTTTCTTT
-	TRBV9	TRBJ1-2	-	CASTAGMNYGHTF	TGTGCCAGCACAGCGGGAATGAACTATGGCCACACCTTC
-	TRBV6-1	TRBJ1-4	TRBD1	CASSEPGQGLEKLFF	TGTGCCAGCAGTGAACCGGGACAGGGTCTTGAAAAACTGTTTTTT
-	TRBV7-6	TRBJ2-3	-	CARSSEVPDTQYF	TGTGCCCGCAGCTCGGAGGTCCCAGATACGCAGTATTTT
-	TRBV30	TRBJ1-2	TRBD1	CAWSAAGRGDGYTF	TGTGCCTGGAGTGCTGCCGGCAGGGGGGATGGCTACACCTTC
few	TRBV27	TRBJ2-7	TRBD2	CASSSTTSGSNEQYF	TGTGCCAGCAGTTCAACGACTAGCGGGAGCAACGAGCAGTACTTC
-	TRBV20-1	TRBJ1-4	-	CSARTRGKPGLANEKLFF	TGCAGTGCTAGAACGCGGGGAAAACCGGGACTAGCTAATGAAAAACTGTTTTTT
few	TRBV4-2	TRBJ2-3	TRBD2	CASSQASGSTDTQYF	TGTGCCAGCAGCCAAGCTAGCGGAAGCACAGATACGCAGTATTTT
few	TRBV20-1	TRBJ2-1	-	CSALDYEQFF	TGCAGTGCGTTGGATTATGAGCAGTTCTTC
-	TRBV7-2	TRBJ2-3	-	CASSLQLRDTQYF	TGTGCCAGCAGCTTACAACTAAGAGATACGCAGTATTTT
once	TRBV13	TRBJ2-1	TRBD2	CASSATSGGLREQFF	TGTGCCAGCAGCGCAACTAGCGGGGGGCTGCGGGAGCAGTTCTTC
-	TRBV30	TRBJ1-4	-	CAWSMGNEELFF	TGTGCCTGGAGTATGGGGAATGAAGAACTGTTTTTT
-	TRBV29-1	TRBJ1-4	-	CSVRTNKEKLFF	TGCAGCGTGCGCACAAACAAGGAAAAACTGTTTTTT
few	TRBV20-1	TRBJ2-7	-	CSARESGTVPYEQYF	TGCAGTGCTAGAGAGTCAGGAACAGTTCCCTACGAGCAGTACTTC
few	TRBV20-1	TRBJ2-3	-	CSAWTLLPQDTQYF	TGCAGTGCTTGGACTCTGCTTCCCCAAGATACGCAGTATTTT
-	TRBV3-1	TRBJ2-7	TRBD1	CAGSQPTGVEQYF	TGTGCCGGCAGCCAACCTACAGGGGTCGAGCAGTACTTC
-	TRBV4-1	TRBJ2-7	-	CASSQVTGRDEQYF	TGCGCCAGCAGCCAAGTTACAGGGCGGGACGAGCAGTACTTC
few	TRBV6-5	TRBJ2-7	-	CASSRGTHEQYF	TGTGCCAGCAGCCGTGGGACCCACGAGCAGTACTTC
-	TRBV7-3	TRBJ2-3	-	CASSYTRANTQYF	TGTGCCAGCAGCTATACAAGGGCAAATACGCAGTATTTT
few	TRBV4-1	TRBJ2-2	-	CASSLPGHPLLGELFF	TGCGCCAGCAGCCTGCCGGGACATCCTCTCCTGGGGGAGCTGTTTTTT
few	TRBV28	TRBJ2-7	TRBD2	CASSLGLAVPSSYEQYF	TGTGCCAGCAGTTTGGGACTAGCGGTGCCCAGCTCCTACGAGCAGTACTTC
few	TRBV9	TRBJ1-2	-	CASSGLRDGYTF	TGTGCCAGCAGCGGCCTCAGGGATGGCTACACCTTC
-	TRBV6-1	TRBJ2-1	TRBD2	CASTLTSEVYNEQFF	TGTGCCAGCACCCTGACTAGCGAGGTCTACAATGAGCAGTTCTTC
-	TRBV12-3/TRBV12-4	TRBJ2-7	TRBD2	CASSSLSGLAGRYEQYF	TGTGCCAGCAGTTCACTCTCGGGACTAGCGGGCCGATACGAGCAGTACTTC
few	TRBV5-1	TRBJ2-1	-	CASSSQAHTSYNEQFF	TGCGCCAGCAGCTCTCAGGCGCATACCTCCTACAATGAGCAGTTCTTC
-	TRBV20-1	TRBJ2-7	-	CSASREWEQYF	TGCAGTGCTAGCCGGGAATGGGAGCAGTACTTC
-	TRBV7-8	TRBJ2-3	TRBD2	CASSLARIAGGFYTDTQYF	TGTGCCAGCAGCTTAGCGCGGATAGCGGGAGGGTTCTACACAGATACGCAGTATTTT
-	TRBV29-1	TRBJ2-2	-	CSVDRLTGELFF	TGCAGCGTTGACCGGTTGACAGGGGAGCTGTTTTTT
-	TRBV11-2	TRBJ2-2	-	CASSYLSSGELFF	TGTGCCAGCAGTTACCTGAGCTCCGGGGAGCTGTTTTTT
-	TRBV21-1	TRBJ1-1	-	CASSKNEGTSNTEAFF	TGTGCCAGCAGCAAAAATGAAGGGACGTCTAACACTGAAGCTTTCTTT
many	TRBV29-1	TRBJ2-7	TRBD2	CSVLAGGSSYEQYF	TGCAGCGTACTAGCGGGAGGTAGCTCCTACGAGCAGTACTTC
-	TRBV29-1	TRBJ1-1	-	CSVETGFYTEAFF	TGCAGCGTTGAAACCGGGTTCTACACTGAAGCTTTCTTT
-	TRBV30	TRBJ2-6	TRBD2	CAWSVKPGLSSGANVLTF	TGTGCCTGGAGTGTTAAACCGGGACTAAGCTCTGGGGCCAACGTCCTGACTTTC
-	TRBV5-4	TRBJ1-2	-	CASSRPGQTYGCTF	TGTGCCAGCAGCCGCCCCGGACAGACCTATGGCTGCACCTTC
-	TRBV6-4	TRBJ2-7	-	CASSDRGDPETRGRSYEQYF	TGTGCCAGCAGTGACCGTGGGGACCCTGAGACAAGGGGGAGGTCTTACGAGCAGTACTTC
once	TRBV2	TRBJ2-3	-	CASSARRNTDTQYF	TGTGCCAGCAGTGCGCGGAGGAACACAGATACGCAGTATTTT
few	TRBV6-5	TRBJ2-3	TRBD1	CASGTGATDTQYF	TGTGCCAGCGGGACAGGGGCCACAGATACGCAGTATTTT
-	TRBV7-2	TRBJ2-1	TRBD2	CASSPDLGTTKFF	TGTGCCAGCAGCCCTGACCTCGGGACTACTAAGTTCTTC
few	TRBV6-2/TRBV6-3	TRBJ1-5	-	CASRPGGGLGQPQHF	TGTGCCAGCAGGCCGGGAGGAGGGCTCGGCCAGCCCCAGCATTTT
few	TRBV12-3/TRBV12-4	TRBJ2-4	TRBD2	CASSLSGNNIQYF	TGTGCCAGCAGTCTTAGCGGGAATAACATTCAGTACTTC
-	TRBV18	TRBJ2-1	TRBD2	CASSPPGLAEAYNEQFF	TGTGCCAGCTCACCACCGGGACTAGCGGAAGCCTACAATGAGCAGTTCTTC
-	TRBV2	TRBJ2-7	-	CASSVPDRLQVEQYF	TGTGCCAGCAGTGTTCCGGACCGACTACAAGTCGAGCAGTACTTC
-	TRBV27	TRBJ2-3	-	CASSQNKDTQYF	TGTGCCAGCAGTCAGAACAAAGATACGCAGTATTTT
-	TRBV28	TRBJ2-1	TRBD2	CASIETSISLSGRGYNEQFF	TGTGCCAGCATCGAAACGAGCATTTCCCTTAGCGGGAGAGGGTACAATGAGCAGTTCTTC
-	TRBV9	TRBJ1-2	-	CASSGIRVDGYTF	TGTGCCAGCAGCGGTATCCGAGTGGATGGCTACACCTTC
-	TRBV7-2	TRBJ2-7	-	CASSLVDGPGEQYF	TGTGCCAGCAGCTTAGTTGACGGGCCAGGCGAGCAGTACTTC
-	TRBV27	TRBJ2-3	TRBD2	CASSRKPGLGGDTQYF	TGTGCCAGCAGCCGCAAACCGGGACTAGGGGGAGATACGCAGTATTTT
many	TRBV6-6	TRBJ2-7	TRBD1	CASVSQLGTAYEQYF	TGTGCCAGCGTCAGCCAACTCGGGACAGCCTACGAGCAGTACTTC